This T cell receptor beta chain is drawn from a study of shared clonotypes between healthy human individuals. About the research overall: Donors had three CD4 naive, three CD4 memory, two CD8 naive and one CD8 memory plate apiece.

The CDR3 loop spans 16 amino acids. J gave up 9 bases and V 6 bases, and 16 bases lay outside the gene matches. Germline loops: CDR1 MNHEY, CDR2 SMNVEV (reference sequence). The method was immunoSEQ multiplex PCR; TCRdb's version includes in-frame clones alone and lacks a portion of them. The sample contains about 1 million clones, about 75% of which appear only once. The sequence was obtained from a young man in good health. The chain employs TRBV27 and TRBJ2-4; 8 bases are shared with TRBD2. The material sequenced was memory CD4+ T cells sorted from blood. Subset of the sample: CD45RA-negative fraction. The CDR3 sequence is CASSKRIAGAGGIQYF. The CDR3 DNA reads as TGTGCCAGCAGCAAAAGGATCGCCGGGGCGGGAGGCATTCAGTACTTC.